The 25 T cell receptor beta chains below come from one sample, sequenced in a study of T cell repertoires in cytomegalovirus infection. One entry per CDR3 protein, called by TCRdb with MiXCR from the reads. The profile covers around 260,000 distinct CDR3 sequences, with approximately 10% appearing a single time and approximately 15% taken by the ten largest. Material: PBMCs. These TCRs come from a human donor in good health (CMV status not recorded). Some clones in this sample may be carry-over from other donors' samples.

Concerning this clonotype: A single base separates this from a much larger clone, so it may be a read error. This chain uses TRBV10-3 with TRBJ2-3; possible D gene TRBD1, 6 bases. The J call may not be correct, given that the DNA end is closer to TRBJ1-5. This CDR3 has 13 residues. In germline, CDR1 is ENHRY, CDR2 SYGVKD. The CDR3 sequence is CAISEPGADTQHF. CDR3 in DNA: TGTGCCATCAGTGAGCCAGGGGCAGATACGCAGCATTTT.

Ten or more counts support this clonotype. This rearrangement joins TRBV6-5 to TRBJ2-7, with TRBD2 identical over 11 bases. This CDR3 region has 17 residues. V dropped 1 base and J dropped 2; count of bases not matched to a gene: 7. From germline, CDR1 is MNHEY and CDR2 SVGAGI. CDR3 coding DNA: TGTGCCAGCAGTTACTTCCTAGCGGGAGGTATAGCCTACGAGCAGTACTTC. This translates into CASSYFLAGGIAYEQYF.

This clonotype was picked up one time. The chain recombines TRBV4-1 with TRBJ2-6; TRBD2 might be the D (5 bases). The V and J ends lost 0 bases and 0 bases respectively, with 6 bases between them. Germline lookup yields CDR1 MGHRA and CDR2 YSYEKL. The CDR3 has 16 residues. CDR3 DNA: TGCGCCAGCAGCCAAGATAGCGACTCTGGGGCCAACGTCCTGACTTTC. Its protein is CASSQDSDSGANVLTF.

In this sample, this clonotype turned up a few times. The chain combines TRBV6-2 or TRBV6-3 with TRBJ2-3, with 7 positions matching TRBD2. The ends lost 5 bases at V and 2 bases at J; junction bases unmatched: 13. Germline V gene sequence: CDR1 MNHEY, CDR2 SVGEGT. This CDR3 spans 17 amino acids. The CDR3: CASSATFWGGDTDTQYF. As DNA, the CDR3 is TGTGCCAGCAGTGCAACGTTTTGGGGGGGAGACACAGATACGCAGTATTTT.

This clonotype turned up a few times. V gene TRBV5-1 combines with J gene TRBJ2-4, with 7 nucleotides matching TRBD1. The germline CDR1 and CDR2 sequences are SGHRS and YFSETQ. This CDR3 region has 16 residues. Germline trimming cut 0 bases from V and 3 bases from J; bases unmatched to any gene: 6. DNA of the CDR3: TGCGCCAGCAGCTTGGGGGTATACAGGGGCAAAAACATTCAGTACTTC. Amino acid sequence: CASSLGVYRGKNIQYF. Full variable domain (missing parts from reference TRBV5-1 and TRBJ2-4): KAGVTQTPRYLIKTRGQQVTLSCSPISGHRSVSWYQQTPGQGLQFLFEYFSETQRNKGNFPGRFSGRQFSNSRSEMNVSTLELGDSALYLCASSLGVYRGKNIQYFGAGTRLSVL.

This clonotype has a count of ten or more. The rearrangement joins TRBV12-3 or TRBV12-4 to TRBJ1-1; 8 bases agree with TRBD1. The CDR3 runs to 13 residues. Trimming at V came to 7 bases and at J to 3 bases, leaving 4 bases not matched to a gene. Written as DNA, the CDR3 is TGTGCCAGCACTCAGACAGGGGACACTGAAGCTTTCTTT. This sequence encodes CASTQTGDTEAFF.

This clonotype has just a few counts. The chain carries TRBV7-2 and TRBJ2-5, with 7 bases fitting TRBD1. With 7 bases clipped from V and 2 bases from J, the junction kept 4 bases outside the gene matches. The CDR3 has 13 residues. The germline V gene has CDR1 SGHTA and CDR2 FQGNSA. Here the CDR3 DNA reads TGTGCCAGCACCCGGGACAGACAAGAGACCCAGTACTTC. Its translation is CASTRDRQETQYF.

The sample holds many counts of this clonotype. The CDR3: CASSTGTGGSYTF. The CDR3 DNA sequence: TGTGCCAGCAGCACCGGGACGGGTGGTAGCTACACCTTC. The V call is TRBV7-8, the J call TRBJ1-2, with D maybe TRBD1 (5 bases). This CDR3 comprises 13 residues. Deletions cut 5 bases from V and 9 bases from J, with 16 bases between. Looked up from germline, CDR1 is SGHVS and CDR2 is FQNEAQ. The complete variable domain, with remaining parts taken from reference TRBV7-8 and TRBJ1-2, reads GAGVSQSPRYKVAKRGQDVALRCDPISGHVSLFWYQQALGQGPEFLTYFQNEAQLDKSGLPSDRFFAERPEGSVSTLKIQRTQQEDSAVYLCASSTGTGGSYTFGSGTRLTVV.

This clonotype appeared once. A much bigger clone sits one base away, suggesting this may be a read error. This sequence joins TRBV3-1 and TRBJ1-5, with D possibly matching TRBD1 (5 bases). V was shortened by 7 bases and J by 7 bases, with 20 bases between the two germline ends. The CDR3 is 15 amino acids. Per the germline V gene, CDR1 is LGHDT and CDR2 is YNNKEL (reference sequence). The CDR3 region has the DNA TGTGCCAGCAACCAGGCACGGGACCTTGGGCAGCCCCAGCATTTT. Encoded protein: CASNQARDLGQPQHF.

In its sample, this clonotype was seen many times. V is TRBV7-6 and J is TRBJ1-1, with D tentatively TRBD1 (5 bases). CDR1 SGHVS and CDR2 FNYEAQ come from the germline V gene. This CDR3 spans 13 amino acids. The V and J ends lost 7 bases and 5 bases respectively, with 14 bases between them. CDR3 in DNA: TGTGCCAGCACCGAGGGGTTAGGGACTGAAGCTTTCTTT. Its translation: CASTEGLGTEAFF.

This clonotype has a count of ten or more. J is TRBJ1-2 and V is TRBV12-3 or TRBV12-4, with D perhaps TRBD1 (5 bases). The CDR3 is 14 residues long. Between the trimmed V and J ends, which lost 1 base and 4 bases, there was a span of 10 bases. CDR3: CASSLGGAPYGYTF. The DNA of the CDR3 is TGTGCCAGCAGTTTAGGAGGGGCGCCCTATGGCTACACCTTC.

The sample holds many counts of this clonotype. The V gene is TRBV23-1, the J gene TRBJ2-2; TRBD2 matches at 8 bases. TRBV23-1 is treated as an ORF (open reading frame) with a function not yet certain. Losses at the gene ends were 4 bases for V and 4 bases for J; bases not matched to a gene: 8. The length of the CDR3 is 16 residues. CDR3 DNA sequence: TGCGCCAGCAGTCCCCGAGCGGGGGAAGGCACCGGGGAGCTGTTTTTT. Translated, it gives CASSPRAGEGTGELFF.

In DNA form, the CDR3 reads TGTGCCAGCAGTTCAAGACTCGGGACAGGCCGTCATTCGCCCCAGCATTTT. It translates to CASSSRLGTGRHSPQHF. The chain is built from TRBV28 and TRBJ1-5; TRBD1 agrees at 8 bases. The J segment lost 9 bases and the V segment lost 4 bases, leaving 17 bases of the junction unmatched. Germline CDR1 and CDR2: MDHEN and SYDVKM. There are 17 residues in the CDR3.

This clonotype was counted at least ten times. The J gene is TRBJ1-5, the V gene TRBV29-1, with TRBD1 as a possible D gene (5 bases). The CDR3 consists of 13 residues. Germline CDR1 and CDR2: SQVTM and ANQGSEA. The V end lost 8 bases, the J end lost 2 bases, and 13 bases lay between the germline ends. CDR3 residues: CSTRDGGNQPQHF. CDR3 in DNA: TGCAGCACCCGGGACGGAGGCAATCAGCCCCAGCATTTT.

The table lists this clonotype with many counts. This rearrangement joins TRBV18 to TRBJ1-1, with TRBD1 as a possible D gene (5 bases). The V end lost 5 bases, the J end lost 0 bases, and 19 bases lay between the germline ends. Germline-derived CDR1 and CDR2 are KGHSH and LQKENI. This CDR3 is built from 17 residues. The CDR3 region is CASSNKGLGGMNTEAFF. The DNA for the CDR3 is TGTGCCAGCTCAAACAAGGGGTTAGGCGGCATGAACACTGAAGCTTTCTTT.

In its sample, this clonotype was seen many times. V usage is TRBV10-3 and J usage is TRBJ2-1; 12 positions match TRBD1. V lost 10 bases and J lost 6; bases outside the gene matches: 7. The CDR3 is 14 amino acids. Germline V gene lookup returns CDR1 ENHRY and CDR2 SYGVKD. Here the CDR3 DNA reads TGTGCCAGCTGGGGACAGGGGGCTTTCAATGAGCAGTTCTTC. It codes for CASWGQGAFNEQFF.

The J gene is TRBJ1-2, the V gene TRBV28; a weak D match, TRBD1 (6 bases). The CDR3 is made up of 14 amino acids. In germline, CDR1 is MDHEN, CDR2 SYDVKM. The V gene lost 5 bases and the J gene lost 5 bases, with 15 bases spanning the gap. The CDR3 loop reads CASSPSGGYYGYTF. The CDR3 nucleotides are TGTGCCAGCAGTCCCTCGGGGGGCTATTATGGCTACACCTTC.

This clonotype was observed at least ten times. The J gene is TRBJ2-7, the V gene TRBV12-5; D assignment may be TRBD1 or TRBD2 (5 bases each). The CDR3 contains 15 residues. Between the trimmed V and J ends, which lost 2 bases and 6 bases, there was a span of 17 bases. Germline V gene lookup returns CDR1 LGHNT and CDR2 FRNRAP. The CDR3 region is CASGLTRDPGGEQYF. DNA for the CDR3: TGTGCTAGTGGTTTGACACGGGACCCCGGAGGCGAGCAGTACTTC.

This clonotype was recorded many times. The chain combines TRBV7-2 with TRBJ2-6, with unresolved D. The length of the CDR3 is 17 residues. The V and J ends lost 5 bases and 2 bases respectively, with 16 bases between them. From germline, CDR1 is SGHTA and CDR2 FQGNSA. The CDR3 here is CASSPVGSLAGANVLTF. DNA for the CDR3: TGTGCCAGCAGCCCAGTCGGCAGTCTCGCTGGGGCCAACGTCCTGACTTTC.

This clonotype showed up just a few times. This chain joins TRBV19 and TRBJ1-1; D uncertain. This CDR3 is 13 amino acids long. V was cut by 5 bases and J by 5 bases, with 12 bases left in between. The germline CDR1 and CDR2 sequences are LNHDA and SQIVND (reference sequence). The CDR3: CASSFRSRTEAFF. CDR3 coding DNA: TGTGCCAGTAGTTTCAGGTCAAGGACTGAAGCTTTCTTT.

This rearrangement joins TRBV6-6 to TRBJ2-2, with D possibly TRBD1 on 6 matching bases. V was shortened by 4 bases and J by 1 base, with 13 bases between the two germline ends. CDR1 and CDR2 (germline): MNHNY, SVGAGI (reference sequence). The CDR3 is 16 residues long. CDR3 nucleotides: TGTGCCAGCAGTTTACGGACAGCTCTGAACACCGGGGAGCTGTTTTTT. It codes for CASSLRTALNTGELFF.

This clonotype was picked up many times. The chain joins TRBV28 to TRBJ1-2; D not certain. CDR1 and CDR2 from the germline V gene are MDHEN and SYDVKM. The CDR3 runs 11 residues. With 8 bases removed from V and 0 bases from J, the gap between germline ends came to 4 bases. The CDR3 bases are TGTGCCAGCTTAGCTAACTATGGCTACACCTTC. Translating gives CASLANYGYTF.

This clonotype appeared many times. The chain combines TRBV7-2 with TRBJ1-6, with D possibly TRBD1 on 5 matching bases. V was clipped by 5 bases and J by 6 bases, with 11 bases between them. The CDR3 has 14 residues. Germline CDR1 reads SGHTA; CDR2 reads FQGNSA. CDR3 sequence (DNA): TGTGCCAGCAGCCCGCTGACAGCTAATTCACCCCTCCACTTT. Its protein product is CASSPLTANSPLHF. Full variable domain (missing parts from reference TRBV7-2 and TRBJ1-6): GAGVSQSPSNKVTEKGKDVELRCDPISGHTALYWYRQSLGQGLEFLIYFQGNSAPDKSGLPSDRFSAERTGGSVSTLTIQRTQQEDSAVYLCASSPLTANSPLHFGNGTRLTVT.

This clonotype came up a few times. This chain connects TRBV20-1 to TRBJ2-1; 7 bases fit TRBD2. The junction had 12 bases not matched to a gene; V was cut back by 5 bases and J by 8 bases. The CDR3 runs to 14 residues. Germline V CDR1 and CDR2: DFQATT, SNEGSKA (reference sequence). CDR3 bases: TGCAGTGCTCCCGGGACTACGTGGGACGATGAGCAGTTCTTC. Protein product: CSAPGTTWDDEQFF.

The V and J genes are TRBV27 and TRBJ2-2; 8 nucleotides agree with TRBD1. V shed 5 bases, J shed 0 bases, and the junction held 8 bases outside the gene matches. The V gene's germline CDR1 is MNHEY and CDR2 SMNVEV (reference sequence). There are 17 residues in the CDR3. CDR3 nucleotide sequence: TGTGCCAGCAGTCCCGGGACAGGAAGTGCGAACACCGGGGAGCTGTTTTTT. It is translated as CASSPGTGSANTGELFF.